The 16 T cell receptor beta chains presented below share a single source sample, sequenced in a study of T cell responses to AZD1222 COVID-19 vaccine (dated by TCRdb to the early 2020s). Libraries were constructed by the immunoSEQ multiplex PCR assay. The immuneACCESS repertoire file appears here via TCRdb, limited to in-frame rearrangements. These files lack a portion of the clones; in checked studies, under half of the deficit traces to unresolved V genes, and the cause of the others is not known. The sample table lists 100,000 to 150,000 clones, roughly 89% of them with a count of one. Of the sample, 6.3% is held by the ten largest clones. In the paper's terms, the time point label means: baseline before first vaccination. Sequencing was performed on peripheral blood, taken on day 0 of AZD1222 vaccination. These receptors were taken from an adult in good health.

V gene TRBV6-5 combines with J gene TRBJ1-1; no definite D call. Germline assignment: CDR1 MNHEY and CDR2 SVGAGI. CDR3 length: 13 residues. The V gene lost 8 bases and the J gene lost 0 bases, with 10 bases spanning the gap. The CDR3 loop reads CASAIRLNTEAFF. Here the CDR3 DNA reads TGTGCCAGCGCGATCAGGCTGAACACTGAAGCTTTCTTT.

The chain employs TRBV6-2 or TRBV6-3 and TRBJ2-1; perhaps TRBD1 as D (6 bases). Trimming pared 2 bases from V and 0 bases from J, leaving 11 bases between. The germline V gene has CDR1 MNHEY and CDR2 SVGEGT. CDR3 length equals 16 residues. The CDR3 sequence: CASSYGGGNSYNEQFF. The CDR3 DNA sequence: TGTGCCAGCAGTTACGGTGGGGGCAACTCCTACAATGAGCAGTTCTTC.

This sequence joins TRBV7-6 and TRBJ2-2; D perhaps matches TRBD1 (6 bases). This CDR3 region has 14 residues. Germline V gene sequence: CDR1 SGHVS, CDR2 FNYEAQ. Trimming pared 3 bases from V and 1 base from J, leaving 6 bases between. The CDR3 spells CASSLTGNTGELFF. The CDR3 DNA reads TGTGCCAGCAGCTTGACAGGGAACACCGGGGAGCTGTTTTTT.

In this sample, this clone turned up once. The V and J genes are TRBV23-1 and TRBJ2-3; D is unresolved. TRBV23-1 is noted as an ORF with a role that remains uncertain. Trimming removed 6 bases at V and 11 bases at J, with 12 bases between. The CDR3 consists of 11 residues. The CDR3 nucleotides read TGCGCCAGCAGAACCGGAGACAAGCAGTATTTT. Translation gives CASRTGDKQYF.

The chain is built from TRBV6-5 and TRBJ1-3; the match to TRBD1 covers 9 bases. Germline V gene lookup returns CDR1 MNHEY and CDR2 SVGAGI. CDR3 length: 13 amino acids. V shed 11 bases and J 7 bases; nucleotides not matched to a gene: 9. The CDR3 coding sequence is TGTGCCGTTAGTTATGGGACAGGGAACACCATATATTTT. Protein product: CAVSYGTGNTIYF.

The CDR3 DNA sequence: TGTGCCAGCAGGGGAAACTATAATTCACCCCTCCACTTT. It encodes CASRGNYNSPLHF. V and J are TRBV6-5 and TRBJ1-6; D gene ambiguous. The CDR3 is 13 residues long. V was cut by 6 bases and J by 3 bases, with 6 bases left in between. CDR1 is MNHEY, CDR2 SVGAGI, per germline.

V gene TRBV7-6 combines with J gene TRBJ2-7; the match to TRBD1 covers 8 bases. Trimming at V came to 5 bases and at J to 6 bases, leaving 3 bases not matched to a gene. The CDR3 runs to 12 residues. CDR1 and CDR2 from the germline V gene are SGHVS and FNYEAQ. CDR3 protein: CASSTTGAEQYF. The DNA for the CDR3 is TGTGCCAGCAGCACGACAGGGGCCGAGCAGTACTTC.

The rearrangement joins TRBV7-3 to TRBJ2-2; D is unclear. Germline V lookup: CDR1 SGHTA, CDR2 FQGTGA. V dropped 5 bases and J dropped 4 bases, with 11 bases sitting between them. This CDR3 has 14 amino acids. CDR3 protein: CASSPSSGTGELFF. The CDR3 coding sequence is TGTGCCAGCAGCCCGTCGTCCGGCACCGGGGAGCTGTTTTTT.

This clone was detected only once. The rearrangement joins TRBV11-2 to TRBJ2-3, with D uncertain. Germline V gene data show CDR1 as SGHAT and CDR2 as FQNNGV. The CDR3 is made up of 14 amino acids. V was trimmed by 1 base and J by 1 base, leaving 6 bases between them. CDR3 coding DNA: TGTGCCAGCAGCTTAGGGGATCGCACAGATACGCAGTATTTT. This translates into CASSLGDRTDTQYF. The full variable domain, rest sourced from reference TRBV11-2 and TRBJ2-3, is EAGVAQSPRYKIIEKRQSVAFWCNPISGHATLYWYQQILGQGPKLLIQFQNNGVVDDSQLPKDRFSAERLKGVDSTLKIQPAKLEDSAVYLCASSLGDRTDTQYFGPGTRLTVL.

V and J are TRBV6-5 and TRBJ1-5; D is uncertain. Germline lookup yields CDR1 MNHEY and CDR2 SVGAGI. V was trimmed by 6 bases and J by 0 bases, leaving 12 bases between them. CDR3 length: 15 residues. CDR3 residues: CASSSRASSNQPQHF. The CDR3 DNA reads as TGTGCCAGCAGCTCCCGGGCCAGTAGCAATCAGCCCCAGCATTTT.

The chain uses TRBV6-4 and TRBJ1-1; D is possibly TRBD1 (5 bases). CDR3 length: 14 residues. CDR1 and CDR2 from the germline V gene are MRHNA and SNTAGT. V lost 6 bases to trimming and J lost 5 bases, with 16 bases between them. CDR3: CASSPSGVGTEAFF. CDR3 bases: TGTGCCAGCAGCCCGTCGGGGGTGGGGACTGAAGCTTTCTTT.

The CDR3 coding sequence is TGCGCCAGCAGCTTGGAAGGGGCAGGTGGAACCTTAGCTAACTATGGCTACACCTTC. Amino acids: CASSLEGAGGTLANYGYTF. The chain has TRBV5-1 and TRBJ1-2; tentatively, D is TRBD1 (5 bases). CDR3 length: 19 amino acids. V was clipped by 0 bases and J by 0 bases, with 21 bases between them. Germline CDR1 is SGHRS and CDR2 is YFSETQ.

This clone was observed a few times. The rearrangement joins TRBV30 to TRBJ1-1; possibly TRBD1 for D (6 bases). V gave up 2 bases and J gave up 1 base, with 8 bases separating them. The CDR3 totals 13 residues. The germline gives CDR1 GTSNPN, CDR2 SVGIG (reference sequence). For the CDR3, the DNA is TGTGCCTGGAGTAGACAGGCGAACACTGAAGCTTTCTTT. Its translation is CAWSRQANTEAFF.

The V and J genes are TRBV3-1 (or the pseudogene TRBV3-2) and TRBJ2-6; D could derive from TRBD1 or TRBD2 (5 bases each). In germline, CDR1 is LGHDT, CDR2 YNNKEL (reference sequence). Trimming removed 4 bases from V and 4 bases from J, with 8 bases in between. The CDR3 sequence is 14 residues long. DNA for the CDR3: TGTGCCAGCAGCCTGTGGGACGGGGCCAACGTCCTGACTTTC. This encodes CASSLWDGANVLTF.

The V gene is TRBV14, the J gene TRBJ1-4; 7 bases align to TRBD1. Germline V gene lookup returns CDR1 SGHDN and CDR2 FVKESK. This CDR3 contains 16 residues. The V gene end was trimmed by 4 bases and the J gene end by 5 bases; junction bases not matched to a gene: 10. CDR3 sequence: CASSLTNRDRNEKLFF. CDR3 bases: TGTGCCAGCAGCCTCACCAATCGGGACAGAAATGAAAAACTGTTTTTT.

The CDR3 DNA is TGCGCCAGCAGCTTCGGGGTTCAAGAGACCCAGTACTTC. Encoded protein: CASSFGVQETQYF. The J gene is TRBJ2-5, the V gene TRBV5-1, with a tentative D call TRBD2 (5 bases). The germline V gene has CDR1 SGHRS and CDR2 YFSETQ. The CDR3 extends over 13 amino acids. Trimming stripped 2 bases from V and 2 bases from J, with 7 bases between.